Sequencing of this T cell receptor (beta chain) was carried out in a study of Graves' ophthalmopathy and Graves' hyperthyroidism. This clonotype was found many times. Its cognate antigen is unknown. General study findings and limits: Separation of ophthalmopathy from stable hyperthyroidism was achieved by a 13-signature model, at approximately 87% sensitivity and approximately 84% specificity.

Amplified TCR beta CDR3 regions were obtained using RNA transcripts as template. HTBI primers were used in a first-round RT-PCR, which preceded a second-round multiplex PCR. MiXCR was run by TCRdb on the multiplex PCR reads, yielding one entry per CDR3 protein. The sample carries about half a million distinct CDR3 sequences, around 15% recorded once. CDR1 and CDR2 (germline): LNHNV, YYDKDF (reference sequence). V was trimmed by 4 bases and J by 4 bases, leaving 5 bases between them. The CDR3 runs 11 residues. Disease in donors with ophthalmopathy had moderate-to-severe activity, CAS ≥3, NOSPECS ≥4 and under 3 months' duration. Diagnosis relied on clinical symptoms, serum thyroxine, TRAb, thyroid ultrasound and orbital computed tomography.

The genes are TRBV15 and TRBJ2-7; D remains unclear. The TCR sequence derives from a woman aged 25 to 39 with Graves' ophthalmopathy. The sequencing sample was made of blood. The CDR3 here is CATSKGYEQYF. In DNA, the CDR3 is TGTGCCACCAGCAAAGGGTACGAGCAGTACTTC.